A selection of T cell receptor beta chains follows, all from one sample in a study of blood T cell repertoires in COVID-19. Sequencing used immunoSEQ multiplex PCR; TCRdb keeps in-frame clones, though not all of them. Counted here are fewer than 200,000 clones, approximately 85% occurring once; the ten biggest clones make up under 3.5%. The sample taken for sequencing was peripheral blood. The source of these receptors is a woman older than 75 with COVID-19, enrolled during active disease. Each CDR3 is given with its conserved first and last residue.

J gene | V gene | CDR3 protein
TRBJ1-3 | TRBV6-5 | CGTRGGSENTIYF
TRBJ2-3 | TRBV5-1 | CASSPYTGYPTDTQYF
TRBJ2-1 | TRBV6-2/TRBV6-3 | CASSYSLAGGLYNEQFF
TRBJ2-5 | TRBV5-1 | CASSLDPGGETQYF
TRBJ1-1 | TRBV5-5 | CASSLMGGGTEAFF
TRBJ1-1 | TRBV15 | CATSRSWGVVTEAFF
TRBJ2-1 | TRBV5-4 | CATAKGGNEQFF
TRBJ2-1 | TRBV12-5 | CASGLVHVGGAYNEQFF
TRBJ2-3 | TRBV7-5 | CVRSSGVRCLWDTDTQYF
TRBJ1-3 | TRBV27 | CASSLGGVGNTIYF
TRBJ1-1 | TRBV9 | CASSVGLALQGLNTEAFF
TRBJ1-1 | TRBV10-3 | CAISEGAVNLNTEAFF
TRBJ2-7 | TRBV7-7 | CAKSGNPYEQYF
TRBJ2-7 | TRBV19 | CASSFKPGQGWPGDPYEQYF
TRBJ2-5 | TRBV6-2/TRBV6-3 | CASSYWQGETQYF
TRBJ2-5 | TRBV9 | CASSFSGRAEETQYF
TRBJ2-1 | TRBV7-2 | CASSTRGQGYNEQFF
TRBJ1-5 | TRBV10-3 | CATRKTGGDQPQHF
TRBJ2-1 | TRBV6-4 | CASRPSGATNEQFF
TRBJ1-1 | TRBV7-2 | CASSLAKTGTEAFF
TRBJ2-1 | TRBV5-1 | CASSETLSREQFF
TRBJ2-7 | TRBV6-1 | CASSERRNPSYEQYF
TRBJ2-3 | TRBV18 | CASSPPGGPDTQYF
TRBJ2-6 | TRBV7-9 | CASRQVSGANVLTF
TRBJ2-1 | TRBV10-3 | CAISPVSSHPQFF
TRBJ2-7 | TRBV5-1 | CASSSVGGVGSYEQYF
TRBJ2-7 | TRBV18 | CASSRLRVQGTYEQYF
TRBJ2-5 | TRBV10-3 | CAISEQGLTQYF